This is a list of T cell receptor beta chains from one sample in a study of OX40 agonist ivuxolimab in advanced cancers. Sequencing used immunoSEQ multiplex PCR; TCRdb keeps in-frame clones, though not all of them. The sample records 40,000 to 45,000 clones, about 90% being singletons. Specimen: CD4+ or CD8+ T cells sorted from blood, collected in a trial of the OX40 agonist ivuxolimab. Receptors originate from an adult with an advanced solid tumor such as melanoma, head and neck, liver or kidney cancer. Both conserved end residues are part of each CDR3. Each record gives: clone size, J gene, V gene, D gene, CDR3 DNA, CDR3 protein. The D gene is left open where the match is weak. The listing skips clone size in some rows; elsewhere it reads once, few, many or a size class.

clone size: .
J gene: TRBJ2-7
V gene: TRBV11-2
D gene: .
CDR3 DNA: TGTGCCAGCAGCTGGGATTTCTACGAGCAGTACTTC
CDR3 protein: CASSWDFYEQYF

clone size: .
J gene: TRBJ1-3
V gene: TRBV7-9
D gene: .
CDR3 DNA: TGTGCCAGCAGCTTAGGGACAGTCACCATATATTTT
CDR3 protein: CASSLGTVTIYF

clone size: .
J gene: TRBJ2-7
V gene: TRBV2
D gene: .
CDR3 DNA: TGTGCCAGCAGTGGACCAAACATCAAGGACGAGCAGTACTTC
CDR3 protein: CASSGPNIKDEQYF

clone size: .
J gene: TRBJ2-2
V gene: TRBV18
D gene: .
CDR3 DNA: TGTGCCAGCTCACAACCAGGGTCTGGGGTCGGCACCGGGGAGCTGTTTTTT
CDR3 protein: CASSQPGSGVGTGELFF

clone size: .
J gene: TRBJ2-3
V gene: TRBV5-4
D gene: TRBD2
CDR3 DNA: TGTGCCAGCAGCTTGGATCCGGGAGGGATTGGAGATACGCAGTATTTT
CDR3 protein: CASSLDPGGIGDTQYF

clone size: .
J gene: TRBJ1-4
V gene: TRBV19
D gene: .
CDR3 DNA: TGTGCCAGTAGTATGGGGAATGAAAAACTGTTTTTT
CDR3 protein: CASSMGNEKLFF

clone size: once
J gene: TRBJ2-1
V gene: TRBV27
D gene: .
CDR3 DNA: TGTGCCATCTCAACAGGACCCCTGGCCAGCTCCTACAATGAGCAGTTCTTC
CDR3 protein: CAISTGPLASSYNEQFF

clone size: .
J gene: TRBJ2-5
V gene: TRBV6-6
D gene: .
CDR3 DNA: TGTGCCAGCAGTTACGGAGTAGGGGGGCACGAGACCCAGTACTTC
CDR3 protein: CASSYGVGGHETQYF

clone size: .
J gene: TRBJ2-5
V gene: TRBV18
D gene: .
CDR3 DNA: TGTGCCAGCTCCGGCGAAGAGACCCAGTACTTC
CDR3 protein: CASSGEETQYF

clone size: .
J gene: TRBJ2-6
V gene: TRBV13
D gene: .
CDR3 DNA: TGTGCCAGCAGCTTAGGAGGGGGGGCTGGGGCCAACGTCCTGACTTTC
CDR3 protein: CASSLGGGAGANVLTF

clone size: .
J gene: TRBJ2-3
V gene: TRBV4-1
D gene: .
CDR3 DNA: TGCGCCAGCAGCCAAGGGAGCGGAGGGACAGATACGCAGTATTTT
CDR3 protein: CASSQGSGGTDTQYF

clone size: .
J gene: TRBJ2-1
V gene: TRBV30
D gene: .
CDR3 DNA: TGTGCCTGGAGCCCTCCTGCCGTCGAGCAGTTCTTC
CDR3 protein: CAWSPPAVEQFF

clone size: .
J gene: TRBJ2-7
V gene: TRBV7-9
D gene: .
CDR3 DNA: TGTGCCAGCAGCCACCCCGAGGGAGGACTCTACGAGCAGTACTTC
CDR3 protein: CASSHPEGGLYEQYF

clone size: once
J gene: TRBJ1-2
V gene: TRBV5-1
D gene: .
CDR3 DNA: TGCGCCAGCAGCTTGGCCGAAGGCTTATCCGGGCCCTACTATGGCTACACCTTC
CDR3 protein: CASSLAEGLSGPYYGYTF

clone size: .
J gene: TRBJ1-4
V gene: TRBV4-3
D gene: .
CDR3 DNA: TGCGCCAGCAGCCAAGTGAGGGCAGTTGCGAATGAAAAACTGTTTTTT
CDR3 protein: CASSQVRAVANEKLFF

clone size: .
J gene: TRBJ2-2
V gene: TRBV28
D gene: TRBD1
CDR3 DNA: TGTGCCAGCAGTTTATGGGGAATCCGGGACAGGGAGGCAGGGGAGCTGTTTTTT
CDR3 protein: CASSLWGIRDREAGELFF

clone size: .
J gene: TRBJ2-7
V gene: TRBV13
D gene: .
CDR3 DNA: TGTGCCAGCAGCCCCGGGCCTGGGAGCCCCGAGCAGTACTTC
CDR3 protein: CASSPGPGSPEQYF

clone size: .
J gene: TRBJ2-3
V gene: TRBV30
D gene: TRBD1
CDR3 DNA: TGTGCCTGGAGCGGGACAGGGAAAGATACGCAGTATTTT
CDR3 protein: CAWSGTGKDTQYF

clone size: .
J gene: TRBJ1-1
V gene: TRBV5-6
D gene: .
CDR3 DNA: TGTGCCAGCATGAGGTTATTCAACACTGAAGCTTTCTTT
CDR3 protein: CASMRLFNTEAFF

clone size: once
J gene: TRBJ2-7
V gene: TRBV5-1
D gene: TRBD1
CDR3 DNA: TGCGCCAGCAGCTTTGACAGGGGCCCGGAGCAGTACTTC
CDR3 protein: CASSFDRGPEQYF

clone size: .
J gene: TRBJ1-2
V gene: TRBV4-3
D gene: .
CDR3 DNA: TGCGCCAGCAGCCAAACAGGGACCTACAACTATGGCTACACCTTC
CDR3 protein: CASSQTGTYNYGYTF

clone size: .
J gene: TRBJ1-1
V gene: TRBV11-2
D gene: .
CDR3 DNA: TGTGCCAGCAGCTCCTCAGTGAACACTGAAGCTTTCTTT
CDR3 protein: CASSSSVNTEAFF

clone size: .
J gene: TRBJ2-7
V gene: TRBV5-6
D gene: TRBD1
CDR3 DNA: TGTGCCAGCAGCCCCGCGGGACAGGGGGCCTACGAGCAGTACTTC
CDR3 protein: CASSPAGQGAYEQYF

clone size: .
J gene: TRBJ2-1
V gene: TRBV11-2
D gene: .
CDR3 DNA: TGTGCCAGCAGCTCTAGCGTAGGCAATGAGCAGTTCTTC
CDR3 protein: CASSSSVGNEQFF

clone size: .
J gene: TRBJ2-3
V gene: TRBV7-9
D gene: .
CDR3 DNA: TGTGCCAGCAGCCAGGTGCTAGTAAGCACAGATACGCAGTATTTT
CDR3 protein: CASSQVLVSTDTQYF

clone size: .
J gene: TRBJ2-3
V gene: TRBV15
D gene: TRBD2
CDR3 DNA: TGTGCCACCAGCAGAGTACCGTCGACTAGCGGCGAAGATACGCAGTATTTT
CDR3 protein: CATSRVPSTSGEDTQYF

clone size: once
J gene: TRBJ1-4
V gene: TRBV6-5
D gene: .
CDR3 DNA: TGTGCCAGCAGCCCCAATGGGGAAAAACTGTTTTTT
CDR3 protein: CASSPNGEKLFF

clone size: .
J gene: TRBJ2-1
V gene: TRBV29-1
D gene: .
CDR3 DNA: TGCAGCGTTGAGGCCAGGGAGAATGAGCAGTTCTTC
CDR3 protein: CSVEARENEQFF

clone size: .
J gene: TRBJ2-7
V gene: TRBV11-2
D gene: .
CDR3 DNA: TGTGCCAGCAGTTTTGGGTCTACTTACGAGCAGTACTTC
CDR3 protein: CASSFGSTYEQYF

clone size: .
J gene: TRBJ1-1
V gene: TRBV27
D gene: .
CDR3 DNA: TGTGCCAGCAGTTTATCGGGGGGGCCGGCTTTCTTT
CDR3 protein: CASSLSGGPAFF

clone size: .
J gene: TRBJ1-5
V gene: TRBV28
D gene: .
CDR3 DNA: TGTGCCAGCAGTTTAAGTCGGATAAGCAATCAGCCCCAGCATTTT
CDR3 protein: CASSLSRISNQPQHF

clone size: .
J gene: TRBJ1-2
V gene: TRBV6-5
D gene: .
CDR3 DNA: TGTGCCAGCAGCCGGGACGGCCCGCTCAACTATGGCTACACCTTC
CDR3 protein: CASSRDGPLNYGYTF

clone size: .
J gene: TRBJ2-5
V gene: TRBV7-9
D gene: .
CDR3 DNA: TGTGCCAGCAGCTTAGCACTGGGCTACCAAGAGACCCAGTACTTC
CDR3 protein: CASSLALGYQETQYF